The 32 T cell receptor beta chains below all came from one sample that was sequenced in a study of T-cell reconstitution after alpha-beta-depleted transplantation in children (dated by TCRdb to 2016 to 2017). Library preparation was by PCR. For sequencing, an Illumina HiSeq 2500 was employed. Molecular barcoding was employed in the preparation of TCR libraries, with unique molecular identifiers being used to normalize TCRbeta repertoire quantification. TCRdb's own reprocessing of the public reads used fastp at Q25 and MiXCR and kept productive beta chains. Rows merge per CDR3 protein into single entries with the most common DNA and genes. The sample records almost 500,000 distinct CDR3 sequences, 12% of which are singletons. The ten largest clones represent under 7% of the sample. Sequenced material: PBMCs from the stem cell graft donor, taken from the stem cell graft. These TCRs come from a human donor who donated a stem cell graft to a child with combined immunodeficiency.

V is TRBV30 and J is TRBJ2-1; 9 bases are shared with TRBD1. The germline V gene encodes CDR1 GTSNPN and CDR2 SVGIG (reference sequence). CDR3 length equals 14 residues. V shed 5 bases and J 3 bases; nucleotides not matched to a gene: 5. The CDR3 protein is CAWGPGQGYNEQFF. The CDR3 DNA reads as TGTGCCTGGGGACCGGGACAGGGCTACAATGAGCAGTTCTTC.

This clonotype was found many times. The J gene is TRBJ1-1, the V gene TRBV12-3 or TRBV12-4; D is unclear. V dropped 3 bases and J dropped 7 bases, with 9 bases sitting between them. This CDR3 spans 12 amino acids. The DNA for the CDR3 is TGTGCCAGCAGTTTCTCGCGAGTTGAAGCTTTCTTT. Amino acids: CASSFSRVEAFF.

The table lists this clonotype with many counts. The chain is built from TRBV9 and TRBJ2-1; perhaps TRBD1 as D (5 bases). The CDR3 contains 15 residues. Deletions cut 4 bases from V and 0 bases from J, with 11 bases between. Germline values: CDR1 SGDLS, CDR2 YYNGEE. DNA for the CDR3: TGTGCCAGCAGCAGACAGTCCAACTCCTACAATGAGCAGTTCTTC. This codes for CASSRQSNSYNEQFF.

This clonotype occurred a few times. The chain combines TRBV5-6 with TRBJ2-2; no clear D gene. The CDR3 is 14 amino acids. CDR1 and CDR2 (germline): SGHDT, YYEEEE. V lost 5 bases and J 8 bases, leaving 16 bases between the germline ends. CDR3 sequence reads: CASREYTRRGELFF. The CDR3 coding sequence is TGTGCCAGCAGGGAGTATACCCGTCGGGGGGAGCTGTTTTTT.

This rearrangement joins TRBV11-2 to TRBJ2-3; 10 bases match TRBD1. This CDR3 is built from 18 residues. Per germline, CDR1 SGHAT and CDR2 FQNNGV. V lost 6 bases, J lost 1 base, and 13 bases stayed unmatched. The CDR3, as DNA: TGTGCCAGCAGTTATGTGGTTTGGGGGACAGGGGGCACAGATACGCAGTATTTT. As protein: CASSYVVWGTGGTDTQYF.

This clonotype was counted many times. Here the CDR3 DNA reads TGCAGCGTTGAAGATCGACGGATCGGGGAGCAGTACTTC. Its protein product is CSVEDRRIGEQYF. The rearrangement joins TRBV29-1 to TRBJ2-7; D unclear. V was pared by 0 bases and J by 7 bases, with 13 bases between. Germline V lookup: CDR1 SQVTM, CDR2 ANQGSEA. CDR3 length equals 13 residues.

This clonotype showed up just a few times. This sequence joins TRBV12-3 or TRBV12-4 and TRBJ1-1; unclear D gene. Trimming removed 7 bases from V and 0 bases from J, with 9 bases in between. The CDR3 is 13 residues long. The DNA of the CDR3 is TGTGCCAGCACCATGATCATGAACACTGAAGCTTTCTTT. It yields the protein CASTMIMNTEAFF.

The sample holds many counts of this clonotype. V gene TRBV5-1 combines with J gene TRBJ2-7, with TRBD1 matching over 7 bases. The CDR3 is 16 residues long. Germline V gives CDR1 SGHRS, CDR2 YFSETQ. V shed 0 bases, J shed 3 bases, and the junction held 9 bases outside the gene matches. CDR3 region: CASSLGPTWDSYEQYF. Here the CDR3 DNA reads TGCGCCAGCAGCTTGGGTCCTACGTGGGACAGCTACGAGCAGTACTTC.

The table lists this clonotype with many counts. V gene TRBV29-1 combines with J gene TRBJ1-2; the D gene is possibly TRBD1 (6 bases). Trimming shortened V by 3 bases and J by 0 bases, and 8 bases separated the two germline ends. This CDR3 spans 13 amino acids. Germline V gene lookup returns CDR1 SQVTM and CDR2 ANQGSEA. CDR3 sequence (DNA): TGCAGCGTTGATACAGGGACTAACTATGGCTACACCTTC. Protein product: CSVDTGTNYGYTF.

This clonotype was observed a handful of times. V gene TRBV10-3 combines with J gene TRBJ1-6; TRBD1 agrees at 7 bases. The ends lost 0 bases at V and 7 bases at J; junction bases unmatched: 3. The CDR3 covers 15 residues. The germline V gene encodes CDR1 ENHRY and CDR2 SYGVKD. CDR3 coding DNA: TGTGCCATCAGTGAGTCCCACAGGGGCAATTCACCCCTCCACTTT. Its translation: CAISESHRGNSPLHF.

This clonotype was seen at least ten times. The chain links TRBV7-2 to TRBJ2-7; 8 nucleotides match TRBD1. The ends lost 2 bases at V and 3 bases at J; junction bases unmatched: 9. CDR1 and CDR2 from the germline V gene are SGHTA and FQGNSA. The CDR3 spans 16 residues. In DNA form, the CDR3 reads TGTGCCAGCAGCTTACCGACCCGGACAGGGTACTACGAGCAGTACTTC. As protein: CASSLPTRTGYYEQYF.

The V gene is TRBV29-1, the J gene TRBJ1-5; no firm D call. Germline CDR1 is SQVTM and CDR2 is ANQGSEA. V lost 6 bases and J lost 3, with 9 bases in between. This CDR3 has 12 amino acids. The CDR3: CSVKVPNQPQHF. CDR3 sequence (DNA): TGCAGCGTAAAAGTGCCCAATCAGCCCCAGCATTTT.

This clonotype was detected only a few times. DNA of the CDR3: TGTGCCAGCAGCTCGCCGACTAGCGGGAGTGTGAACGAGCAGTACTTC. Encoded protein: CASSSPTSGSVNEQYF. V and J are TRBV7-9 and TRBJ2-7; 12 bases are a match to TRBD2. The CDR3 runs 16 residues. V shed 4 bases and J 5 bases; nucleotides not matched to a gene: 9. Looked up from germline, CDR1 is SEHNR and CDR2 is FQNEAQ (reference sequence).

This clonotype showed up many times. The V and J genes are TRBV7-8 and TRBJ1-1; 8 bases match TRBD1. The CDR3 length is 14 residues. In germline, CDR1 is SGHVS, CDR2 FQNEAQ. After removal of 4 bases from V and 4 bases from J, the junction contained 5 bases not matched to a gene. CDR3 DNA sequence: TGTGCCAGCAGCTCCTGGACAGGGCCCACTGAAGCTTTCTTT. Residues: CASSSWTGPTEAFF. The full variable domain, completed using reference TRBV7-8 and TRBJ1-1, is GAGVSQSPRYKVAKRGQDVALRCDPISGHVSLFWYQQALGQGPEFLTYFQNEAQLDKSGLPSDRFFAERPEGSVSTLKIQRTQQEDSAVYLCASSSWTGPTEAFFGQGTRLTVV.

This clonotype was found a few times. The chain employs TRBV5-1 and TRBJ2-1; 12 positions match TRBD2. Germline CDR1 and CDR2: SGHRS and YFSETQ. J gave up 4 bases and V 4 bases, and 12 bases lay outside the gene matches. This CDR3 has 18 residues. The chain's CDR3 is CASSRTSGTTSRYNEQFF. The DNA of the CDR3 is TGCGCCAGCAGCCGGACTAGCGGGACCACCAGTAGGTACAATGAGCAGTTCTTC. Full variable domain (outside the CDR3, taken from reference TRBV5-1 and TRBJ2-1): KAGVTQTPRYLIKTRGQQVTLSCSPISGHRSVSWYQQTPGQGLQFLFEYFSETQRNKGNFPGRFSGRQFSNSRSEMNVSTLELGDSALYLCASSRTSGTTSRYNEQFFGPGTRLTVL.

The gene calls are TRBV7-2 and TRBJ2-1; 7 nucleotides align to TRBD2. The CDR3 has 16 amino acids. The V and J ends lost 0 bases and 6 bases, in that order; junction bases with no gene match: 8. Germline values: CDR1 SGHTA, CDR2 FQGNSA. CDR3 region: CASSLAPRLAGNEQFF. In nucleotides, the CDR3 is TGTGCCAGCAGCTTAGCGCCTCGACTAGCCGGCAATGAGCAGTTCTTC.

This clonotype was counted at least ten times. The genes are TRBV7-9 and TRBJ2-1, with 11 bases that match TRBD2. The CDR3 spans 14 residues. After removal of 5 bases from V and 9 bases from J, the junction contained 6 bases not matched to a gene. The germline gives CDR1 SEHNR, CDR2 FQNEAQ (reference sequence). Written as DNA, the CDR3 is TGTGCCAGCAGCACTCGACTAGCGGGGAGTGAGCAGTTCTTC. Residues: CASSTRLAGSEQFF.

The table lists this clonotype with a few counts. The J gene is TRBJ1-1, the V gene TRBV15; D remains ambiguous. CDR1 and CDR2 (germline): LNHNV, YYDKDF (reference sequence). Trimming shortened V by 5 bases and J by 2 bases, and 15 bases separated the two germline ends. The CDR3 runs 15 residues. For the CDR3, the DNA is TGTGCCACCAGCCCGATCACGAGGAAAAACACTGAAGCTTTCTTT. Protein sequence: CATSPITRKNTEAFF.

This clonotype was detected many times. The rearrangement links TRBV4-3 to TRBJ2-2; D uncertain. The germline V and J ends were trimmed by 0 bases and 4 bases, with 9 bases remaining between them. The CDR3 totals 15 residues. Germline-derived CDR1 and CDR2 are LGHNA and YSLEER. The DNA of the CDR3 is TGCGCCAGCAGCCAAGAGGGCACCTCCACCGGGGAGCTGTTTTTT. Its protein is CASSQEGTSTGELFF.

This clonotype has a handful of counts. V gene TRBV20-1 combines with J gene TRBJ2-7; TRBD1 matches at 9 bases. V was pared by 6 bases and J by 2 bases, with 8 bases of the junction left unmatched. The CDR3 is 14 amino acids. Germline-derived CDR1 and CDR2 are DFQATT and SNEGSKA (reference sequence). CDR3 amino acids: CSALDRGKAYEQYF. DNA for the CDR3: TGCAGTGCACTAGACAGGGGGAAAGCCTACGAGCAGTACTTC.

This clonotype was found many times. The chain employs TRBV20-1 and TRBJ2-1; either TRBD1 or TRBD2 may fit D (5 bases each). The germline V gene has CDR1 DFQATT and CDR2 SNEGSKA (reference sequence). The V gene lost 2 bases and the J gene lost 2 bases, with 13 bases spanning the gap. The CDR3 consists of 15 residues. CDR3 residues: CSARIHGGPYNEQFF. The CDR3 coding sequence is TGCAGTGCTAGAATTCATGGGGGACCCTACAATGAGCAGTTCTTC.

This rearrangement joins TRBV20-1 to TRBJ1-5, with D perhaps matching TRBD1 (5 bases). The CDR3 has 13 residues. V was cut by 6 bases and J by 0 bases, with 9 bases left in between. CDR1 and CDR2 from the germline V gene are DFQATT and SNEGSKA (reference sequence). Here the CDR3 DNA reads TGCAGTGCCCTCGGGGCTAGCAATCAGCCCCAGCATTTT. Its translation is CSALGASNQPQHF.

This clonotype has only a few counts. The CDR3 region is CAWSARGDQPQHF. CDR3 nucleotide sequence: TGTGCCTGGTCGGCCAGAGGGGATCAGCCCCAGCATTTT. This chain connects TRBV30 to TRBJ1-5; D perhaps matches TRBD1 (5 bases). Trimming removed 5 bases at V and 5 bases at J, with 13 bases between. From germline, CDR1 is GTSNPN and CDR2 SVGIG (reference sequence). The CDR3 loop spans 13 amino acids.

This clonotype was picked up many times. The rearrangement links TRBV5-1 to TRBJ2-1, with a weak D call TRBD2 (6 bases). Deletions cut 1 base from V and 2 bases from J, with 16 bases between. In germline, CDR1 is SGHRS, CDR2 YFSETQ. The CDR3 length is 17 residues. CDR3 protein: CASSLQGGGDAYNEQFF. The CDR3 DNA reads as TGCGCCAGCAGCTTGCAAGGAGGAGGGGACGCCTACAATGAGCAGTTCTTC. Full variable domain (rest looked up from reference TRBV5-1 and TRBJ2-1): KAGVTQTPRYLIKTRGQQVTLSCSPISGHRSVSWYQQTPGQGLQFLFEYFSETQRNKGNFPGRFSGRQFSNSRSEMNVSTLELGDSALYLCASSLQGGGDAYNEQFFGPGTRLTVL.

The rearrangement links TRBV12-3 or TRBV12-4 to TRBJ2-1; 9 bases fit TRBD2. V was clipped by 4 bases and J by 2 bases; unmatched bases: 0. This CDR3 has 14 residues. The CDR3 nucleotides are TGTGCCAGCAGTTGGACTAGCGCCTACAATGAGCAGTTCTTC. It yields the protein CASSWTSAYNEQFF.

This clonotype was seen once. The chain employs TRBV28 and TRBJ2-3, with a possible D match to TRBD1 (6 bases). V lost 4 bases and J 0 bases, leaving 20 bases between the germline ends. The CDR3 covers 18 residues. The germline CDR1 and CDR2 sequences are MDHEN and SYDVKM. Here the CDR3 DNA reads TGTGCCAGCAGTTCTCGACAGGCTTCCGGCTCTAGCACAGATACGCAGTATTTT. Translation: CASSSRQASGSSTDTQYF.

This clonotype came up many times. J is TRBJ1-3 and V is TRBV27, with a tentative D call TRBD1 (5 bases). CDR3 length: 15 amino acids. Trimming took off 0 bases at V and 1 base at J, with 7 bases between the two ends. Germline V gene lookup returns CDR1 MNHEY and CDR2 SMNVEV (reference sequence). CDR3 region: CASSLSGASGNTIYF. The CDR3 nucleotides are TGTGCCAGCAGTTTATCAGGGGCGTCTGGAAACACCATATATTTT.

At least ten counts were recorded for this clonotype. The V call is TRBV4-3, the J call TRBJ1-1; D gene ambiguous. Germline CDR1 is LGHNA and CDR2 is YSLEER. This CDR3 region has 15 residues. Between the trimmed V and J ends, which lost 0 bases and 3 bases, there was a span of 11 bases. CDR3: CASSQEIVGDTEAFF. Written as DNA, the CDR3 is TGCGCCAGCAGCCAAGAAATTGTAGGTGACACTGAAGCTTTCTTT.

This clonotype has a count of ten or more. The chain uses TRBV7-2 and TRBJ2-3; 7 bases agree with TRBD2. The CDR3 contains 15 residues. The germline V gene has CDR1 SGHTA and CDR2 FQGNSA. The ends lost 5 bases at V and 2 bases at J; junction bases unmatched: 7. The CDR3 bases are TGTGCCAGCAGCCAACAAGCGGGACTCACAGATACGCAGTATTTT. This codes for CASSQQAGLTDTQYF. Full variable domain (rest looked up from reference TRBV7-2 and TRBJ2-3): GAGVSQSPSNKVTEKGKDVELRCDPISGHTALYWYRQSLGQGLEFLIYFQGNSAPDKSGLPSDRFSAERTGGSVSTLTIQRTQQEDSAVYLCASSQQAGLTDTQYFGPGTRLTVL.

This clonotype was counted many times. V is TRBV12-3 or TRBV12-4 and J is TRBJ2-1; maybe TRBD1 (5 bases). The germline V and J ends were trimmed by 5 bases and 0 bases, with 11 bases remaining between them. The CDR3 is 15 amino acids. This CDR3 reads CASSGALSSYNEQFF. As DNA, the CDR3 is TGTGCCAGCAGTGGGGCTCTGAGCTCCTACAATGAGCAGTTCTTC.

This clonotype showed up just a few times. This rearrangement joins TRBV24-1 to TRBJ2-1, with TRBD2 identical over 14 bases. This CDR3 has 16 amino acids. Germline V gives CDR1 KGHDR, CDR2 SFDVKD. V gave up 3 bases and J gave up 8 bases; unmatched junction bases: 5. CDR3 bases: TGTGCCACCAGTGATCTCGGACTAGCGGGGGGAGATGAGCAGTTCTTC. It is translated as CATSDLGLAGGDEQFF.

This clonotype was recorded many times. The V call is TRBV29-1, the J call TRBJ2-3; perhaps D is TRBD1 or TRBD2 (5 bases each). The germline V gene encodes CDR1 SQVTM and CDR2 ANQGSEA. The CDR3 spans 14 residues. V lost 6 bases to trimming and J lost 0 bases, with 13 bases between them. In DNA form, the CDR3 reads TGCAGCGTCGGGACCTTATCTAGCACAGATACGCAGTATTTT. Its translation: CSVGTLSSTDTQYF.